A selection of T cell receptor beta chains follows, all from one sample in a study of vaccination and CD4 T cells after COVID-19. Antigens for these TCRs are unknown. TCRdb re-called the PCR reads with MiXCR, one entry per CDR3 protein. The data contain around 20,000 distinct CDR3 sequences, roughly 46% of them singletons. This sample comprised CD4+ T cells from blood, cultured in vitro, obtained before SARS-CoV-2 vaccination. These receptors were collected from a human donor who had recovered from COVID-19. Each CDR3 is given with its conserved first and last residue. D genes are given only for firm matches. The listing skips clone size in some rows; elsewhere it reads once, few, many or a size class.

abundance | d_gene | j_gene | v_gene | CDR3aa | CDR3nt
- | TRBD2 | TRBJ2-1 | TRBV20-1 | CSAWIGLAGNLNEQFF | TGCAGTGCTTGGATTGGACTAGCGGGAAACCTCAATGAGCAGTTCTTC
- | - | TRBJ1-6 | TRBV7-9 | CASSLDGHNSPLHF | TGTGCCAGCAGCTTAGACGGACATAATTCACCCCTCCACTTT
few | TRBD1 | TRBJ2-7 | TRBV10-3 | CAISDRGQVGLYEQYF | TGTGCCATCAGTGATCGGGGACAGGTGGGACTCTACGAGCAGTACTTC
few | - | TRBJ1-1 | TRBV7-9 | CASSPFFGVLNTEAFF | TGTGCCAGCAGCCCGTTTTTTGGGGTCTTGAACACTGAAGCTTTCTTT
few | TRBD2 | TRBJ2-2 | TRBV20-1 | CSAKRTRETGELFF | TGCAGTGCTAAGAGGACTAGAGAAACCGGGGAGCTGTTTTTT
- | TRBD2 | TRBJ2-5 | TRBV2 | CASSEALAGETQYF | TGTGCCAGCAGTGAAGCGCTAGCGGGGGAGACCCAGTACTTC
few | TRBD2 | TRBJ2-7 | TRBV2 | CASAGSGGAFEQYF | TGTGCCAGCGCAGGTAGCGGGGGGGCCTTCGAGCAGTACTTC
once | TRBD1 | TRBJ2-7 | TRBV7-8 | CASSFRDRAYEQYF | TGTGCCAGCAGCTTCCGGGACAGGGCCTACGAGCAGTACTTC
few | - | TRBJ2-3 | TRBV6-5 | CASSYSAGLTDTQYF | TGTGCCAGCAGTTACTCTGCGGGACTCACAGATACGCAGTATTTT
few | - | TRBJ1-1 | TRBV24-1 | CATSDLGKEAFF | TGTGCCACCAGTGATTTGGGCAAGGAAGCTTTCTTT
once | TRBD2 | TRBJ2-1 | TRBV20-1 | CSARDQGGGAWNEQFF | TGCAGTGCTAGAGATCAAGGCGGGGGGGCCTGGAATGAGCAGTTCTTC
few | - | TRBJ1-2 | TRBV19 | CASSIGGTYGYTF | TGTGCCAGTAGTATTGGGGGCACCTATGGCTACACCTTC
- | TRBD2 | TRBJ2-7 | TRBV7-2 | CASSLEVGGGEQYF | TGTGCCAGCAGCTTAGAGGTCGGGGGGGGAGAGCAGTACTTC
few | - | TRBJ2-5 | TRBV15 | CATSRGPLGEETQYF | TGTGCCACCAGCAGGGGCCCTCTAGGGGAAGAGACCCAGTACTTC
- | - | TRBJ1-2 | TRBV12-5 | CASGLGRGYTF | TGTGCTAGTGGTTTGGGACGCGGCTACACCTTC
few | - | TRBJ1-6 | TRBV2 | CASKENRINSPLHF | TGTGCCAGCAAGGAGAATAGGATTAATTCACCCCTCCACTTT
few | TRBD1 | TRBJ2-5 | TRBV24-1 | CATSSGQLGEETQYF | TGTGCCACCAGCTCGGGACAGCTGGGGGAAGAGACCCAGTACTTC
few | TRBD1 | TRBJ1-6 | TRBV4-1 | CASSQDIWDSNSPLHF | TGCGCCAGCAGCCAAGACATCTGGGACAGCAATTCACCCCTCCACTTT
- | TRBD1 | TRBJ1-1 | TRBV12-3/TRBV12-4 | CASSGDRGKGNTEAFF | TGTGCCAGCAGTGGGGACAGGGGAAAGGGTAACACTGAAGCTTTCTTT
few | - | TRBJ2-2 | TRBV19 | CASSTLANLNTGELFF | TGTGCCAGTAGTACCCTAGCGAACCTGAACACCGGGGAGCTGTTTTTT
few | - | TRBJ1-5 | TRBV20-1 | CSATLGASFGNQPQHF | TGCAGTGCTACGTTAGGGGCATCATTTGGCAATCAGCCCCAGCATTTT
- | TRBD1 | TRBJ2-2 | TRBV7-3 | CASSLTGRTGELFF | TGTGCCAGCAGCTTGACAGGGCGCACCGGGGAGCTGTTTTTT
- | - | TRBJ2-1 | TRBV1 | CTSSKRLAGLFF | TGCACCAGCAGCAAACGACTAGCGGGACTGTTCTTC